The 18 T cell receptor beta chains in this list originate from one sample, sequenced in a study of blood T cell repertoires in COVID-19. Here immunoSEQ multiplex PCR was the method, and the copy in TCRdb shows in-frame clones only, minus some. The data show roughly 40,000 clones, over 75% seen once. Source material: peripheral blood. Every receptor here comes from a woman older than 75 with acute or convalescent COVID-19.

This chain connects TRBV5-1 to TRBJ2-5; D is perhaps TRBD1 (6 bases). Germline CDR1 and CDR2: SGHRS and YFSETQ. The V and J ends lost 4 bases and 5 bases respectively, with 18 bases between them. The CDR3 spans 15 residues. CDR3 residues: CASSRTTGLLETQYF. CDR3 bases: TGCGCCAGCAGCCGTACGACAGGACTTCTCGAGACCCAGTACTTC.

Here the CDR3 DNA reads TGCGCCAGCAGCTTGGATCGGAACTATGGCTACACCTTC. Its protein product is CASSLDRNYGYTF. The J gene is TRBJ1-2, the V gene TRBV5-1; D call uncertain. Trimming stripped 0 bases from V and 2 bases from J, with 5 bases between. The CDR3 length is 13 residues. The germline V gene has CDR1 SGHRS and CDR2 YFSETQ.

The chain is built from TRBV5-5 and TRBJ1-3; D gene unclear. Germline V gene data show CDR1 as SGHKS and CDR2 as YYEKEE (reference sequence). CDR3 length: 14 amino acids. The V end was cut by 4 bases, the J end by 1 base, with 9 bases between. CDR3 in amino acids: CASSRGLSGNTIYF. The DNA for the CDR3 is TGTGCCAGCAGCCGAGGTCTTTCTGGAAACACCATATATTTT.

The chain uses TRBV7-9 and TRBJ2-1; D might be TRBD2 (5 bases). The CDR3 consists of 16 residues. CDR1 is SEHNR, CDR2 FQNEAQ, per germline (reference sequence). Deletions cut 1 base from V and 8 bases from J, with 18 bases between. The CDR3 DNA follows: TGTGCCAGCAGCTTAGGAGTAGGCCAGCGGAACGATGAGCAGTTCTTC. Residues: CASSLGVGQRNDEQFF.

The chain couples TRBV6-6 to TRBJ1-6; the D is unclear. Per germline, CDR1 MNHNY and CDR2 SVGAGI (reference sequence). There are 14 residues in the CDR3. V gave up 10 bases and J gave up 7 bases, with 17 bases separating them. The CDR3 loop is CAIKADTENSPLHF. The CDR3 DNA reads as TGTGCCATAAAGGCAGACACTGAGAATTCACCCCTCCACTTT.

The chain uses TRBV5-1 and TRBJ2-7; TRBD1 aligns across 10 bases. The germline V gene has CDR1 SGHRS and CDR2 YFSETQ. The J segment lost 7 bases and the V segment lost 3 bases, leaving 4 bases of the junction unmatched. The CDR3 consists of 13 residues. CDR3 protein: CASSYGQGGEQYF. The CDR3 coding sequence is TGCGCCAGCAGCTACGGACAGGGGGGGGAGCAGTACTTC.

The chain couples TRBV7-6 to TRBJ1-2; weak D call: TRBD1 (5 bases). Looked up from germline, CDR1 is SGHVS and CDR2 is FNYEAQ. V lost 5 bases, J lost 4 bases, and 14 bases lay in between. The CDR3 has 14 amino acids. The CDR3: CASSRQGIGYGYTF. The CDR3 DNA is TGTGCCAGCAGCCGCCAGGGAATCGGCTATGGCTACACCTTC. The full variable domain, in which reference TRBV7-6 and TRBJ1-2 provide the parts outside the CDR3, is GAGVSQSPRYKVTKRGQDVALRCDPISGHVSLYWYRQALGQGPEFLTYFNYEAQQDKSGLPNDRFSAERPEGSISTLTIQRTEQRDSAMYRCASSRQGIGYGYTFGSGTRLTVV.

On this clone itself: Other DNA sequences within the sample encode an identical CDR3. The chain has TRBV11-3 and TRBJ2-3; 12 nucleotides match TRBD2. V gave up 1 base and J gave up 3 bases; unmatched junction bases: 2. The CDR3 consists of 16 residues. Germline V lookup: CDR1 SGHNT, CDR2 YENEEA. The CDR3 protein is CASSLGTSGRTDTQYF. DNA of the CDR3: TGTGCCAGCAGCTTAGGTACTAGCGGGAGGACAGATACGCAGTATTTT.

This clone was recorded once. The V and J genes are TRBV28 and TRBJ2-5, with D uncertain. With 4 bases removed from V and 4 bases from J, the gap between germline ends came to 13 bases. CDR1 is MDHEN and CDR2 is SYDVKM in the germline V gene. The CDR3 has 14 amino acids. The CDR3 bases are TGTGCCAGCAGTTCCCCCCCGGGTCGAGAGACCCAGTACTTC. As protein: CASSSPPGRETQYF. The full variable domain, with the rest looked up from reference TRBV28 and TRBJ2-5, is DVKVTQSSRYLVKRTGEKVFLECVQDMDHENMFWYRQDPGLGLRLIYFSYDVKMKEKGDIPEGYSVSREKKERFSLILESASTNQTSMYLCASSSPPGRETQYFGPGTRLLVL.

The chain links TRBV27 to TRBJ1-1, with 7 bases fitting TRBD1. After removal of 6 bases from V and 3 bases from J, the junction contained 10 bases not matched to a gene. Germline CDR1 MNHEY, CDR2 SMNVEV (reference sequence). This CDR3 contains 15 residues. The CDR3 loop is CASRRTGTDYTEAFF. In DNA, the CDR3 is TGTGCCAGCAGGCGAACCGGGACAGACTACACTGAAGCTTTCTTT.

This CDR3 is CASSRQGPQETQYF. CDR3 DNA: TGTGCCAGTAGCAGACAGGGACCGCAAGAGACCCAGTACTTC. The chain combines TRBV19 with TRBJ2-5; 7 positions match TRBD1. J lost 2 bases, V lost 6 bases, and 6 bases had no gene match. This CDR3 contains 14 residues. Germline V gene lookup returns CDR1 LNHDA and CDR2 SQIVND (reference sequence).

V and J are TRBV7-9 and TRBJ1-4; D remains ambiguous. This CDR3 comprises 15 residues. In germline, CDR1 is SEHNR, CDR2 FQNEAQ (reference sequence). V lost 5 bases, J lost 0 bases, and 10 bases lay in between. This chain's CDR3 is CASSPHTSTNEKLFF. The CDR3, as DNA: TGTGCCAGCAGCCCCCACACCTCAACTAATGAAAAACTGTTTTTT.

V and J are TRBV6-5 and TRBJ2-5; TRBD1 aligns across 9 bases. With V trimmed by 4 bases and J by 5 bases, 5 bases remained unmatched. The length of the CDR3 is 14 residues. The germline gives CDR1 MNHEY, CDR2 SVGAGI. The CDR3 nucleotides read TGTGCCAGCAGTTCAACAGGGGGCCGGGAGACCCAGTACTTC. Amino acids: CASSSTGGRETQYF.

This chain connects TRBV5-6 to TRBJ1-1, with D unclear. There are 12 residues in the CDR3. Trimming took 7 bases from V and 1 from J, leaving 8 bases between them. Germline CDR1 reads SGHDT; CDR2 reads YYEEEE. The CDR3 loop reads CASAWANTEAFF. The CDR3 nucleotides are TGTGCCAGCGCTTGGGCGAACACTGAAGCTTTCTTT.

V and J are TRBV30 and TRBJ1-1; no firm D call. Per the germline V gene, CDR1 is GTSNPN and CDR2 is SVGIG (reference sequence). This CDR3 comprises 13 residues. Trimming pared 8 bases from V and 4 bases from J, leaving 17 bases between. CDR3 region: CARAGGYGTEAFF. DNA of the CDR3: TGTGCCCGGGCTGGAGGATACGGCACTGAAGCTTTCTTT.

The chain couples TRBV21-1 to TRBJ2-7; TRBD2, as called in the table, went unchecked against the DNA. TRBV21-1 is a pseudogene locus. The CDR3 consists of 14 residues. The CDR3 bases are TGTGCCAGCAGCCTTCCGGCGGGGGAGTACGAGCAGTACTTC. This gives the protein CASSLPAGEYEQYF.

The chain carries TRBV10-3 and TRBJ2-7; 9 positions agree with TRBD1. J was trimmed by 4 bases and V by 8 bases; bases with no gene match: 9. Germline V gene lookup returns CDR1 ENHRY and CDR2 SYGVKD. The CDR3 is 14 residues long. The CDR3 here is CAIGRTGVSYEQYF. CDR3 coding DNA: TGTGCCATCGGTCGGACAGGGGTTTCGTACGAGCAGTACTTC.

There are a few counts of this clone. The gene calls are TRBV2 and TRBJ2-1; 14 bases match TRBD2. With V trimmed by 5 bases and J by 0 bases, 6 bases remained unmatched. This CDR3 comprises 18 residues. Germline V gene sequence: CDR1 SNHLY, CDR2 FYNNEI. The DNA for the CDR3 is TGTGCCAGCAGTCCTAGGACTAGCGGGAGGAGCTCCTACAATGAGCAGTTCTTC. Amino acid sequence: CASSPRTSGRSSYNEQFF.